The 10 T cell receptor beta chains below come from one sample, sequenced in a study of T cells in Graves' hyperthyroidism and ophthalmopathy. There were TCR beta CDR3 regions amplified from RNA transcripts. Primed by the HTBI set, a first-round RT-PCR was run on the TCR CDR3. A single record per CDR3 protein comes from TCRdb applying MiXCR to the multiplex PCR reads. Of more than 550,000 distinct CDR3 sequences listed, approximately 15% are singletons. Sequencing input: blood. These receptors all stem from a man aged 45-65 years with Graves' hyperthyroidism.

Many counts were recorded for this clonotype. This chain links TRBV4-2 with TRBJ2-7; 7 nucleotides line up with TRBD1. CDR1 and CDR2 from the germline V gene are LGHNA and YNFKEQ. The ends lost 4 bases at V and 4 bases at J; junction bases unmatched: 16. This CDR3 region has 17 residues. The CDR3: CASSPGVLAGTAYEQYF. DNA for the CDR3: TGTGCCAGCAGCCCCGGAGTTTTGGCCGGGACAGCTTACGAGCAGTACTTC.

This clonotype was seen repeatedly, ten times or more. This chain connects TRBV10-2 to TRBJ2-1; 7 bases are a match to TRBD2. V lost 8 bases and J lost 4; bases outside the gene matches: 8. Germline loops: CDR1 WSHSY, CDR2 SAAADI. This CDR3 is 14 amino acids long. The CDR3 loop reads CASRLTSRYNEQFF. The CDR3 coding sequence is TGCGCCAGCCGACTGACTAGCAGGTACAATGAGCAGTTCTTC.

The chain has TRBV7-2 and TRBJ1-5; 7 bases are a match to TRBD1. The ends lost 4 bases at V and 3 bases at J; junction bases unmatched: 3. There are 14 residues in the CDR3. CDR1 is SGHTA, CDR2 FQGNSA, per germline. CDR3 coding DNA: TGTGCCAGCAGCTCACAGGGGACCAATCAGCCCCAGCATTTT. Its protein product is CASSSQGTNQPQHF.

V and J are TRBV7-3 and TRBJ2-1; 7 bases map to TRBD2. CDR1 is SGHTA and CDR2 is FQGTGA in the germline V gene. Unmatched junction bases numbered 8, after V lost 0 bases and J lost 6 bases. CDR3 length: 16 amino acids. Here the CDR3 DNA reads TGTGCCAGCAGCTTAACCGGGACTAACCTTCCCAATGAGCAGTTCTTC. It translates to CASSLTGTNLPNEQFF.

The CDR3 DNA reads TGCAGTGCTAGAGACCCCTCCTACAATGAGCAGTTCTTC. Translated, it gives CSARDPSYNEQFF. The chain links TRBV20-1 to TRBJ2-1; D is ambiguous. The CDR3 spans 13 residues. V lost 0 bases to trimming and J lost 0 bases, with 3 bases between them. The V gene's germline CDR1 is DFQATT and CDR2 SNEGSKA (reference sequence).

The chain has TRBV27 and TRBJ2-7; no definite D call. Trimming shortened V by 8 bases and J by 4 bases, and 9 bases separated the two germline ends. This CDR3 has 11 residues. CDR1 is MNHEY, CDR2 SMNVEV, per germline (reference sequence). DNA for the CDR3: TGTGCCAGCGGACCAAAATACGAGCAGTACTTC. It encodes CASGPKYEQYF.

V gene TRBV13 combines with J gene TRBJ1-6, with TRBD1 identical over 7 bases. The V and J ends lost 4 bases and 8 bases, in that order; junction bases with no gene match: 5. The CDR3 length is 14 residues. CDR1 and CDR2 (germline): PRHDT, FYEKMQ (reference sequence). CDR3 sequence reads: CASSSTGFDSPLHF. The CDR3 region has the DNA TGTGCCAGCAGCTCGACAGGGTTTGATTCACCCCTCCACTTT. Full variable domain (rest looked up from reference TRBV13 and TRBJ1-6): AAGVIQSPRHLIKEKRETATLKCYPIPRHDTVYWYQQGPGQDPQFLISFYEKMQSDKGSIPDRFSAQQFSDYHSELNMSSLELGDSALYFCASSSTGFDSPLHFGNGTRLTVT.

This clonotype came up many times. This chain uses TRBV28 with TRBJ1-5, with 7 bases aligning to TRBD1. Germline lookup yields CDR1 MDHEN and CDR2 SYDVKM. The CDR3 runs 14 residues. V lost 3 bases and J lost 7; bases outside the gene matches: 6. CDR3 amino acids: CASSLGQGVQPQHF. CDR3 bases: TGTGCCAGCAGTTTGGGGCAGGGGGTCCAGCCCCAGCATTTT.

This clonotype has at least ten counts. This chain uses TRBV28 with TRBJ1-4, with TRBD1 matching over 7 bases. From germline, CDR1 is MDHEN and CDR2 SYDVKM. Trimming removed 6 bases from V and 7 bases from J; junction bases left unmatched: 14. The CDR3 has 16 amino acids. This CDR3 is CASSQVQGGSVEKLFF. CDR3 sequence (DNA): TGTGCCAGCAGCCAAGTCCAGGGGGGAAGTGTTGAAAAACTGTTTTTT.

This clonotype was counted many times. This chain uses TRBV5-1 with TRBJ1-6; D is unclear. Germline lookup yields CDR1 SGHRS and CDR2 YFSETQ. Trimming took 3 bases from V and 1 from J, leaving 8 bases between them. The CDR3 is 15 residues long. DNA for the CDR3: TGCGCCAGCAGCTCGGATTTTTCCTATAATTCACCCCTCCACTTT. Translated, it gives CASSSDFSYNSPLHF. Drawing the rest from reference TRBV5-1 and TRBJ1-6, the complete variable domain is KAGVTQTPRYLIKTRGQQVTLSCSPISGHRSVSWYQQTPGQGLQFLFEYFSETQRNKGNFPGRFSGRQFSNSRSEMNVSTLELGDSALYLCASSSDFSYNSPLHFGNGTRLTVT.